This T cell receptor (beta chain) derives from a study of tumor-infiltrating lymphocytes in primary liver carcinoma. About the research overall: Sequenced samples came back with roughly 3.5 to 8 million productive TCRbeta reads, and the counts looked alike across tissue types.

A remark on this clonotype: Its antigen is unknown.

Making TCR beta cDNA involved 400 to 600 ng total RNA and a constant-region primer. Each TCR beta library was derived from three nested multiplex PCR rounds that employed slightly modified ARM-PCR. Both of the initial two PCR rounds ran for roughly 11 cycles and employed TRBV1-TRBV30 forward primers alongside a C-beta reverse primer. TCRdb recomputed calls from the multiplex PCR reads with MiXCR, one row per CDR3 protein. The sample carries just over 300,000 distinct CDR3 sequences, approximately 54% recorded once. Study observations and caveats: Tumor region pairs showed greater overlap than either tumor-adjacent or tumor-blood pairs did.

CDR1 and CDR2 (germline): SGHNT, YYREEE (reference sequence). This CDR3 has 14 amino acids. The V end lost 3 bases, the J end lost 5 bases, and 13 bases lay between the germline ends. Unsorted whole blood yielded blood RNA, and germline DNA was extracted as well. The specimen was peripheral blood. The receptor's source is a woman aged 30 to 39 with primary liver carcinoma and hepatitis B virus infection. The V and J genes are TRBV5-4 and TRBJ2-3; weak D call: TRBD2 (5 bases). The CDR3 region has the DNA TGTGCCAGCAGCTGGGAAGGAGCGGAAGATACGCAGTATTTT. Protein sequence: CASSWEGAEDTQYF.